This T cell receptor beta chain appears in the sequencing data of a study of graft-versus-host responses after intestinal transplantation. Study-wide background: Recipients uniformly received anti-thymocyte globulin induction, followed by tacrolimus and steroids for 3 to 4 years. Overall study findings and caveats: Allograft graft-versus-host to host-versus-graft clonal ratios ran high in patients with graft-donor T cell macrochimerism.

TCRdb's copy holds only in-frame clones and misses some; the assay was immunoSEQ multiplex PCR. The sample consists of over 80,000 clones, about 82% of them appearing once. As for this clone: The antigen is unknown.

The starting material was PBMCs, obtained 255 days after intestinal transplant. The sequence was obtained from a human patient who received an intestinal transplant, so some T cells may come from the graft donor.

CDR3 amino acids: CASSEGTGGDGYTF. The CDR3 DNA follows: TGTGCCAGCAGTGAAGGGACAGGGGGCGATGGCTACACCTTC. The chain recombines TRBV6-1 with TRBJ1-2; TRBD1 matches 11 bases. V lost 1 base, J lost 6 bases, and 1 base stayed unmatched. CDR1 MNHNS and CDR2 SASEGT come from the germline V gene. The CDR3 totals 14 residues.